Below, 18 T cell receptor beta chains from the same sample are listed, as sequenced in a study of blood T cell dynamics during melanoma immunotherapy. TCRdb keeps only in-frame clones here, not all; method: immunoSEQ multiplex PCR. This table has roughly 4,200 clones, nearly 90% appearing once. Time point denoted: week 3, after first cycle of checkpoint inhibitor. Sequencing was performed on blood, taken from a patient treated with checkpoint blockade. Source of these receptors: a human donor with melanoma.

This rearrangement joins TRBV11-2 to TRBJ2-7, with D unclear. The CDR3 has 16 residues. Germline CDR1 is SGHAT and CDR2 is FQNNGV. V gave up 5 bases and J gave up 0 bases, with 17 bases separating them. CDR3 nucleotides: TGTGCCAGCAGCCGGTTGCGGAACCCTAACTCCTACGAGCAGTACTTC. The encoded protein is CASSRLRNPNSYEQYF.

In regard to this clone: At one end, the junction sequence differs from germline, possibly due to a read error. The J gene is TRBJ1-4, the V gene TRBV18; 7 nucleotides align to TRBD1. The germline V gene encodes CDR1 KGHSH and CDR2 LQKENI. The CDR3 consists of 14 residues. DNA of the CDR3: TGTGCCAGCTCAATCCAGGGGGGGAATGGAAAACTGTTTTTT. Translation: CASSIQGGNGKLFF.

The chain joins TRBV5-8 to TRBJ1-5, with a weak D call TRBD1 (5 bases). V was cut by 4 bases and J by 6 bases, with 17 bases left in between. Looked up from germline, CDR1 is SGHTS and CDR2 is YDEGEE. The CDR3 loop spans 15 amino acids. The CDR3 coding sequence is TGTGCCAGCAGCCTGGGGGGGGGTGCCGGTCAGCCCCAGCATTTT. Translation: CASSLGGGAGQPQHF.

CDR3 bases: TGCGCCAGCAGCCAAACCGGGCGGCGGGGGGTACAAGAGACCCAGTACTTC. Amino acid sequence: CASSQTGRRGVQETQYF. The chain employs TRBV5-1 and TRBJ2-5, with TRBD2 matching over 8 bases. Germline V lookup: CDR1 SGHRS, CDR2 YFSETQ. The length of the CDR3 is 17 residues. Trimming took 4 bases from V and 2 from J; bases not matched to a gene: 13.

The chain carries TRBV2 and TRBJ2-3, with 11 bases aligning to TRBD2. The V segment lost 5 bases and the J segment 0 bases; nucleotides outside the gene matches: 4. Germline V CDR1 and CDR2: SNHLY, FYNNEI. This CDR3 is built from 16 residues. CDR3 loop: CASSSRTSGSTDTQYF. Written as DNA, the CDR3 is TGTGCCAGCAGTTCTAGGACTAGCGGGAGCACAGATACGCAGTATTTT.

V gene TRBV5-6 combines with J gene TRBJ2-5; D could derive from TRBD1 or TRBD2 (6 bases each). Germline lookup yields CDR1 SGHDT and CDR2 YYEEEE. CDR3 size: 16 residues. The V and J ends lost 4 bases and 4 bases respectively, with 20 bases between them. The CDR3 sequence is CASSQELAPGAETQYF. In DNA form, the CDR3 reads TGTGCCAGCAGCCAGGAGCTAGCCCCGGGGGCAGAGACCCAGTACTTC. Variable domain in full (rest from reference TRBV5-6 and TRBJ2-5): DAGVTQSPTHLIKTRGQQVTLRCSPKSGHDTVSWYQQALGQGPQFIFQYYEEEERQRGNFPDRFSGHQFPNYSSELNVNALLLGDSALYLCASSQELAPGAETQYFGPGTRLLVL.

The rearrangement uses TRBV18 and TRBJ1-1, with TRBD1 matching 10 bases. The CDR3 length is 17 residues. Germline V gene lookup returns CDR1 KGHSH and CDR2 LQKENI. Trimming took 3 bases from V and 1 from J; bases not matched to a gene: 8. The CDR3 sequence is CASSPTGGLGKNTEAFF. CDR3 DNA: TGTGCCAGCTCACCGACAGGGGGCTTAGGTAAGAACACTGAAGCTTTCTTT.

This clone was seen only a few times. V gene TRBV30 combines with J gene TRBJ1-4, with unresolved D. The V gene's germline CDR1 is GTSNPN and CDR2 SVGIG (reference sequence). The V and J ends lost 3 bases and 5 bases respectively, with 13 bases between them. This CDR3 has 14 amino acids. CDR3 in DNA: TGTGCCTGGAGGTCGGGCAGCCGAAATGAAAAACTGTTTTTT. Translating it yields CAWRSGSRNEKLFF.

V is TRBV30 and J is TRBJ2-1; D remains unclear. This CDR3 is 12 amino acids long. V lost 1 base and J lost 5, with 6 bases in between. The germline V gene has CDR1 GTSNPN and CDR2 SVGIG (reference sequence). The chain's CDR3 is CAWSEVNNEQFF. In nucleotides, the CDR3 is TGTGCCTGGAGTGAGGTCAACAATGAGCAGTTCTTC.

The chain employs TRBV4-3 and TRBJ2-1, with unresolved D. The CDR3 is 15 residues long. V lost 0 bases, J lost 0 bases, and 6 bases lay in between. Germline assignment: CDR1 LGHNA and CDR2 YSLEER. This CDR3 is CASSQDESSYNEQFF. CDR3 nucleotides: TGCGCCAGCAGCCAAGATGAAAGCTCCTACAATGAGCAGTTCTTC.

The chain couples TRBV28 to TRBJ1-2; TRBD1 is a possible D gene (5 bases). V dropped 4 bases and J dropped 2 bases, with 17 bases sitting between them. The CDR3 consists of 16 residues. CDR1 MDHEN and CDR2 SYDVKM come from the germline V gene. The CDR3 nucleotides are TGTGCCAGCAGTTCATCTATTGGGGGTGTAAACTATGGCTACACCTTC. It yields the protein CASSSSIGGVNYGYTF.

This rearrangement joins TRBV18 to TRBJ2-5; D perhaps matches TRBD1 (5 bases). The germline V gene has CDR1 KGHSH and CDR2 LQKENI. The germline V and J ends were trimmed by 3 bases and 5 bases, with 7 bases remaining between them. The CDR3 consists of 12 residues. CDR3 amino acids: CASSPGHETQYF. CDR3 nucleotides: TGTGCCAGCTCACCGGGGCACGAGACCCAGTACTTC.

V gene TRBV7-8 combines with J gene TRBJ2-5, with D tentatively TRBD1 (5 bases). The J call is doubtful: the DNA matches TRBJ2-7 better. Per the germline V gene, CDR1 is SGHVS and CDR2 is FQNEAQ. The CDR3 has 14 residues. CDR3 sequence (DNA): TGTGCCAGCACCATGGGGCGCTTTACCTACGAGCAGTACTTC. This encodes CASTMGRFTYEQYF.

This chain links TRBV6-5 with TRBJ1-5; a weak D match, TRBD1 (5 bases). Germline V gene sequence: CDR1 MNHEY, CDR2 SVGAGI. The CDR3 has 14 amino acids. Trimming took 0 bases from V and 4 from J, leaving 7 bases between them. The CDR3 nucleotides read TGTGCCAGCAGTTACTCAAACAGGAATCAGCCCCAGCATTTT. This translates into CASSYSNRNQPQHF.

The chain uses TRBV19 and TRBJ2-7; D gene ambiguous. Germline V gene data show CDR1 as LNHDA and CDR2 as SQIVND (reference sequence). Trimming stripped 3 bases from V and 7 bases from J, with 10 bases between. This CDR3 contains 12 residues. CDR3 bases: TGTGCCAGTAGTATGGAGCGTCGGGAGCAGTACTTC. It codes for CASSMERREQYF. Supplemented by reference TRBV19 and TRBJ2-7, the full variable domain reads DGGITQSPKYLFRKEGQNVTLSCEQNLNHDAMYWYRQDPGQGLRLIYYSQIVNDFQKGDIAEGYSVSREKKESFPLTVTSAQKNPTAFYLCASSMERREQYFGPGTRLTVT.

Only one count was recorded for this clone. This chain links TRBV6-1 with TRBJ2-7; TRBD2 agrees at 7 bases. Germline V gene data show CDR1 as MNHNS and CDR2 as SASEGT. The CDR3 runs to 12 residues. J was trimmed by 8 bases and V by 6 bases; bases with no gene match: 7. In DNA, the CDR3 is TGTGCCAGCAGGGGGGGGGAGACCAAGCAGTACTTC. Amino acids: CASRGGETKQYF.

The chain recombines TRBV6-5 with TRBJ2-5, with D unresolved. The J call could be wrong; TRBJ2-7 is a better fit for the DNA end. There are 16 residues in the CDR3. Germline CDR1 and CDR2: MNHEY and SVGAGI. Here the CDR3 DNA reads TGTGCCAGCAGTTATTTGCGTCTGGGCCTTCCCTACGAGCAGTACTTC. This encodes CASSYLRLGLPYEQYF.

The V and J genes are TRBV7-9 and TRBJ2-2, with no clear D. CDR3 length equals 13 residues. Between the trimmed V and J ends, which lost 5 bases and 5 bases, there was a span of 9 bases. The germline V gene encodes CDR1 SEHNR and CDR2 FQNEAQ (reference sequence). CDR3 DNA sequence: TGTGCCAGCAGCGTATACACTACCGGGGAGCTGTTTTTT. Translating it yields CASSVYTTGELFF.